The present T cell receptor (beta chain) was sequenced within a study of read filtering for tumor transcriptome and immune sequencing. Study-wide context: Transcriptome libraries were built from DNase-treated RNA.

Notes on the study in general: In IR-seq, single-read clonotypes were roughly 80% of clonotypes but around 4% of reads. Without single-read clonotypes, shared clonotype proportions correlated more between IR-seq and RNA-seq.

The CDR3 loop spans 13 amino acids. Trimming stripped 3 bases from V and 7 bases from J, with 10 bases between. CDR1 is KGHSH, CDR2 LQKENI, per germline. This clonotype appeared many times. Its antigen is as yet unknown. The library was built from about 400 ng RNA with molecular barcoded adaptors for alpha/delta and beta/gamma chains. TCRdb recomputed calls from the reads with MiXCR, one row per CDR3 protein. The table lists nearly 60,000 distinct CDR3 sequences, roughly an eighth of them singletons. The TCR sequence derives from a donor at least 40 years old with multiple myeloma. Sequencing was performed on a population of CD138-negative cells sorted from bone marrow. V usage is TRBV18 and J usage is TRBJ1-5; D unclear. In nucleotides, the CDR3 is TGTGCCAGCTCACCGGGGTTCGGGCAGCCCCAGCATTTT. Residues: CASSPGFGQPQHF.